The subject of this entry is one T cell receptor (beta chain). These data originate in a study of blood T cell repertoires in COVID-19. Study as a whole: In each case, the material was cDNA or gDNA derived from T cells, B-cell-depleted T cells, or PBMCs.

How the authors handled the data: Nucleated cell counts were estimated from reference gene primer amplification. The protocol was immunoSEQ multiplex PCR, while the TCRdb copy is restricted to in-frame clones and leaves out a portion. V, J and clone size derive from that table, while D and trimming were established from the DNA sequence. Of approximately 280,000 clones listed, about 91% are singletons. This TCR was sampled from a woman in her sixties or seventies with acute or convalescent COVID-19. The sequencing input was peripheral blood.

The CDR3 protein is CASSPTGISGNTIYF. The CDR3 bases are TGTGCCAGCAGCCCGACAGGGATATCTGGAAACACCATATATTTT. This chain connects TRBV11-2 to TRBJ1-3, with TRBD1 identical over 7 bases. The J segment lost 1 base and the V segment lost 5 bases, leaving 5 bases of the junction unmatched. This CDR3 region has 15 residues. Germline CDR1 reads SGHAT; CDR2 reads FQNNGV.